Below, one T cell receptor beta chain is given with its context. Its antigen is not yet known. The data belong to a study of monozygotic twins with inflammatory bowel disease (dated by TCRdb to between 2019 and 2020). As for the study more broadly: The full study comprised 28 monozygotic twin pairs: nine German pairs (four IBD-concordant, five IBD-discordant) and 19 IBD-discordant Danish pairs. Disease-associated traits were sought mainly through comparisons between IBD patients and their genetically identical healthy co-twins within discordant pairs. Each individual had, on average, about 151 000 unique TCRalpha sequences and 181 000 unique TCRbeta sequences available for analysis. Beyond this particular receptor, the publication reports: Concordant and discordant twins showed no difference in repertoire similarity, possibly because of limited statistical power. IBD patients shared fewer clonotypes with other individuals than healthy twins did, most markedly in patients showing signs of disease activity. Background noise and inter-individual variability may have been introduced into the repertoires by the differing immunosuppressive treatments among patients. The analysis was unable to tell different T cell subtypes apart. TCRbeta repertoire diversity, by inverse Simpson index, was decreased in IBD patients compared with their healthy co-twins. No single strong signal or clonotype linked to IBD turned up in the results, so the idea that one exists was not supported.

Taken from cysteine to phenylalanine, the CDR3 has 13 residues. DNA is not recorded here. From the germline V gene (reference sequence), CDR1 is LNHDA and CDR2 is SQIVND. Libraries came from 5' RACE. Each TCR library was prepared from about 4,000 ng of total RNA. For each sample, cDNA synthesis with SMARTScribe reverse transcriptase was split into eight separate reactions. Unique molecular identifiers containing a 6-nucleotide sample barcode were introduced through template switching during cDNA synthesis. Amplification of TCRalpha and TCRbeta cDNA involved two nested PCRs of about 15 and 9 cycles, and each PCR was followed by bead purification. Before amplification, the cDNA was both treated with uracil DNA-glycosylase and purified with the QIAquick PCR purification kit. In the second PCR, Illumina TruSeq-compatible adapters and sample-specific barcodes were added. Library quality and concentration were assessed using TapeStation and Qubit, and about 5 ng of each library was pooled. Sequencing of the pooled libraries was done on an Illumina HiSeq2500 single-index Rapid Run using custom sequencing primers and 2 x 100 bp reads. The study's own analysis went as follows. MiGEC version 1.2.6 was used for UMI-based consensus assembly, which corrected PCR and sequencing errors. MiXCR version 2.1.1 was used for V(D)J alignment, clonotype assembly and CDR3 extraction. To normalise gene usage, clonotype sharing and MAIT/NKT TCR abundance, the top 1000, 10 000 and 20 000 clonotypes in each sample were analysed. Diversity was computed as the inverse Simpson index with the vegan R package after downsampling to 27 000 UMIs. Paired Mann-Whitney U tests were applied to discordant twin pairs, with Benjamini-Hochberg correction for multiple testing. TCRdb reprocessed the reads and lists each CDR3 protein sequence as a single entry, with no DNA. The V and J calls follow TCRdb's processing rather than the paper's. The table of this sample itemizes some 150,000 distinct CDR3 sequences. 6.5% to 9% of the sample is held by the ten biggest clonotypes.

An approximately 2.5 ml peripheral blood sample was drawn into PAXgene tubes per donor and stored at -80°C. Without T cell sorting, total RNA was isolated from whole blood using the PAXgene blood miRNA kit on an automated QIAcube. Peripheral blood from monozygotic twin pairs concordant or discordant for inflammatory bowel disease was subjected to deep TCRalpha and TCRbeta repertoire profiling with unique molecular barcoding. Smoking habits were recorded for all twin pairs, and each individual was classified as a current, former or never smoker. The sequenced material came from blood. The sequence is built from TRBV19 and TRBJ2-5; TCRdb gives TRBD2 as the D gene, but with no DNA this cannot be confirmed. The TCR was taken from a human donor with ulcerative colitis or Crohn's disease, or a healthy co-twin of an affected twin (not recorded which). The CDR3 sequence is CASSGGLPETQYF. With the portions outside the CDR3 filled from the reference TRBV19 and TRBJ2-5 genes, the complete variable region becomes DGGITQSPKYLFRKEGQNVTLSCEQNLNHDAMYWYRQDPGQGLRLIYYSQIVNDFQKGDIAEGYSVSREKKESFPLTVTSAQKNPTAFYLCASSGGLPETQYFGPGTRLLVL.